What follows are 18 T cell receptor beta chains derived from one specimen sequenced in a study of blood T cell repertoires in COVID-19. The protocol was immunoSEQ multiplex PCR, while the TCRdb copy is restricted to in-frame clones and leaves out a portion. The table lists a few hundred thousand clones, under 85% of them singletons, with about 2% in the top ten. The source material was peripheral blood. The receptors come from a man younger than 40 who had recovered from COVID-19.

The chain employs TRBV6-5 and TRBJ1-1; D remains ambiguous. The CDR3 has 15 residues. CDR1 MNHEY and CDR2 SVGAGI come from the germline V gene. V dropped 5 bases and J dropped 1 base, with 14 bases sitting between them. CDR3 coding DNA: TGTGCCAGCAGTCCCGTACCCAGCGGGAACACTGAAGCTTTCTTT. This translates into CASSPVPSGNTEAFF.

The chain carries TRBV6-5 and TRBJ1-6; no clear D. V gave up 6 bases and J gave up 4 bases, with 13 bases separating them. Looked up from germline, CDR1 is MNHEY and CDR2 is SVGAGI. There are 15 residues in the CDR3. The CDR3 loop reads CASSWNREYNSPLHF. The CDR3 region has the DNA TGTGCCAGCAGCTGGAACCGGGAGTATAATTCACCCCTCCACTTT.

This clone was seen only once. The rearrangement joins TRBV27 to TRBJ1-6; TRBD1 matches at 10 bases. Trimming took 3 bases from V and 9 from J; bases not matched to a gene: 5. Germline V CDR1 and CDR2: MNHEY, SMNVEV (reference sequence). The CDR3 loop spans 15 amino acids. CDR3 sequence reads: CASSLRGTGASPLHF. The CDR3 nucleotides read TGTGCCAGCAGTTTGCGAGGGACAGGGGCTTCACCCCTCCACTTT.

The V call is TRBV24-1, the J call TRBJ1-2; D might be TRBD1 (5 bases). The V end was cut by 3 bases, the J end by 5 bases, with 12 bases between. Germline CDR1 and CDR2: KGHDR and SFDVKD. The CDR3 has 14 residues. The CDR3 DNA follows: TGTGCCACCAGTGATCGCGACAGTGAATATGGCTACACCTTC. Translated, it gives CATSDRDSEYGYTF.

This sequence joins TRBV4-1 and TRBJ1-3, with D hard to call. The CDR3 sequence is 12 residues long. Germline V CDR1 and CDR2: MGHRA, YSYEKL. V shed 5 bases and J shed 4 bases, with 6 bases lying between them. CDR3 residues: CASSDTGNTIYF. The DNA of the CDR3 is TGCGCCAGCAGCGACACCGGAAACACCATATATTTT.

J is TRBJ2-7 and V is TRBV11-2; D is possibly TRBD1 (6 bases). V lost 5 bases and J 4 bases, leaving 15 bases between the germline ends. CDR1 is SGHAT and CDR2 is FQNNGV in the germline V gene. This CDR3 region has 14 residues. This chain's CDR3 is CASSSGDMTYEQYF. The DNA for the CDR3 is TGTGCCAGCAGCAGTGGGGACATGACTTACGAGCAGTACTTC.

The V and J genes are TRBV18 and TRBJ2-5, with TRBD2 as a possible D gene (6 bases). Germline CDR1 is KGHSH and CDR2 is LQKENI. This CDR3 has 14 amino acids. V was clipped by 3 bases and J by 4 bases, with 12 bases between them. In DNA form, the CDR3 reads TGTGCCAGCTCACCTGCGGGAAGCGGAGAGACCCAGTACTTC. Amino acids: CASSPAGSGETQYF.

The chain recombines TRBV7-2 with TRBJ1-6, with TRBD1 matching over 7 bases. Trimming removed 5 bases from V and 9 bases from J; junction bases left unmatched: 10. This CDR3 has 15 residues. Per the germline V gene, CDR1 is SGHTA and CDR2 is FQGNSA. CDR3 in amino acids: CASSPIEGASSPLHF. The CDR3 DNA follows: TGTGCCAGCAGCCCCATCGAGGGGGCAAGTTCACCCCTCCACTTT.

The chain links TRBV12-3 or TRBV12-4 to TRBJ2-2; D unresolved. There are 12 residues in the CDR3. V lost 5 bases and J 5 bases, leaving 6 bases between the germline ends. The CDR3 is CASSPETGELFF. The CDR3 nucleotides are TGTGCCAGCAGTCCCGAGACCGGGGAGCTGTTTTTT.

The chain carries TRBV20-1 and TRBJ2-7, with D possibly being TRBD1 (7 bases). V was clipped by 3 bases and J by 1 base, with 13 bases between them. The CDR3 spans 14 residues. Germline CDR1 DFQATT, CDR2 SNEGSKA (reference sequence). The CDR3 spells CSASRAGGSYEQYV. CDR3 DNA: TGCAGTGCTAGTAGGGCAGGGGGGTCCTACGAGCAGTACGTC.

This clone has only a few counts. The V and J genes are TRBV14 and TRBJ1-4, with 7 bases fitting TRBD1. V shed 4 bases, J shed 3 bases, and the junction held 5 bases outside the gene matches. CDR1 and CDR2 (germline): SGHDN, FVKESK. This CDR3 has 15 amino acids. Here the CDR3 DNA reads TGTGCCAGCAGCCGAAGACAGGGTTCTAATGAAAAACTGTTTTTT. Its translation is CASSRRQGSNEKLFF. Using reference TRBV14 and TRBJ1-4 for the parts outside the CDR3, the full variable domain is EAGVTQFPSHSVIEKGQTVTLRCDPISGHDNLYWYRRVMGKEIKFLLHFVKESKQDESGMPNNRFLAERTGGTYSTLKVQPAELEDSGVYFCASSRRQGSNEKLFFGSGTQLSVL.

The chain carries TRBV2 and TRBJ1-5, with TRBD1 matching 7 bases. Trimming cost V 1 base and J 4 bases; bases outside gene matches: 7. Germline V gene sequence: CDR1 SNHLY, CDR2 FYNNEI. The CDR3 loop spans 16 amino acids. The CDR3 protein is CASSEEGQDQNQPQHF. CDR3 DNA: TGTGCCAGCAGTGAAGAAGGACAGGACCAAAATCAGCCCCAGCATTTT. The full variable domain, completed using reference TRBV2 and TRBJ1-5, is EPEVTQTPSHQVTQMGQEVILRCVPISNHLYFYWYRQILGQKVEFLVSFYNNEISEKSEIFDDQFSVERPDGSNFTLKIRSTKLEDSAMYFCASSEEGQDQNQPQHFGDGTRLSIL.

This chain connects TRBV4-1 to TRBJ2-1; tentatively, D is TRBD2 (6 bases). Trimming left V 1 base short and J 9 bases short, with 13 bases between. CDR1 is MGHRA, CDR2 YSYEKL, per germline. There are 14 residues in the CDR3. The CDR3 sequence is CASSQAVRGVEQFF. In DNA, the CDR3 is TGCGCCAGCAGCCAAGCGGTGCGGGGAGTTGAGCAGTTCTTC.

This sequence joins TRBV5-5 and TRBJ2-5; TRBD2 might be the D (7 bases). The CDR3 loop spans 14 amino acids. The germline V and J ends were trimmed by 7 bases and 5 bases, with 18 bases remaining between them. Per germline, CDR1 SGHKS and CDR2 YYEKEE (reference sequence). The CDR3 DNA reads as TGTGCCAGCTCGGGGGGCCAGGGGCGGGAGACCCAGTACTTC. Residues: CASSGGQGRETQYF.

In DNA form, the CDR3 reads TGTGCCAGCAGCTCGCCGGGACTAGCATCCGGGGAGCTGTTTTTT. This sequence encodes CASSSPGLASGELFF. The rearrangement uses TRBV7-3 and TRBJ2-2; 9 bases match TRBD2. The germline CDR1 and CDR2 sequences are SGHTA and FQGTGA. V lost 4 bases to trimming and J lost 6 bases; unmatched junction nucleotides: 6. There are 15 residues in the CDR3.

The chain recombines TRBV5-6 with TRBJ2-3, with TRBD2 as a possible D gene (6 bases). Looked up from germline, CDR1 is SGHDT and CDR2 is YYEEEE. The germline V and J ends were trimmed by 0 bases and 7 bases, with 12 bases remaining between them. This CDR3 has 14 residues. The DNA of the CDR3 is TGTGCCAGCAGCTTGGGGAGGGAAGGGAATACGCAGTATTTT. Protein product: CASSLGREGNTQYF.

The rearrangement joins TRBV5-8 to TRBJ2-2; 7 positions match TRBD2. The CDR3 is 16 residues long. The V gene's germline CDR1 is SGHTS and CDR2 YDEGEE. Losses at the gene ends were 4 bases for V and 10 bases for J; bases not matched to a gene: 16. This CDR3 is CASSPGLQVGLEELFF. CDR3 in DNA: TGTGCCAGCAGCCCGGGACTACAAGTCGGGTTGGAGGAGCTGTTTTTT.

In its sample, this clone was seen a few times. This chain uses TRBV27 with TRBJ2-1; no reliable D call. The germline CDR1 and CDR2 sequences are MNHEY and SMNVEV (reference sequence). The CDR3 loop spans 15 amino acids. Trimming shortened V by 6 bases and J by 3 bases, and 15 bases separated the two germline ends. CDR3 coding DNA: TGTGCCAGCAGCCCCCCTGGCAGTATCTACAATGAGCAGTTCTTC. Translation gives CASSPPGSIYNEQFF.